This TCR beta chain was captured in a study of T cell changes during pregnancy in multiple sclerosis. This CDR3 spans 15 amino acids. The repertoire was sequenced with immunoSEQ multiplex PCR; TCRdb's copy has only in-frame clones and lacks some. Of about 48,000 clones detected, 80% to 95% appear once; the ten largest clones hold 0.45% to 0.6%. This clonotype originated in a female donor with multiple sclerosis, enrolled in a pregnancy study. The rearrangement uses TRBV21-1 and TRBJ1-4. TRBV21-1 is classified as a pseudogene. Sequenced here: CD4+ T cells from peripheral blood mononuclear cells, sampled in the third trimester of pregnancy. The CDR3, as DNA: TGTGCCAGCAGTGGATACGGGGGGGTTGTTGAAAAACTGTTTTTT. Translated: CASSGYGGVVEKLFF.